Below, one TCR beta chain is given with its context. Its antigen remains undetermined. Base qualities were left out, and no much larger clone turns up one base away. Each donor gave one peripheral blood draw, approximately 110 mL on average, collected into heparinised tubes. A BD FACSAria II was used to sort naive, central memory, regulatory and stem cell-like memory CD4+ T cells with a panel that included CD45RO, CCR7, CD25, CD127, CD95 and CD27. A purity above 98% was achieved for all sorted populations. PBMCs were isolated right away by Lymphoprep density gradient centrifugation and were stained directly, without culture. To minimize batch effects, samples were stained and sorted in pairs, one healthy donor with one patient per experiment. This entry belongs to a study of beta chain features in type 1 diabetes (dated by TCRdb to the late 2010s). Regarding the complete study: Mean age, gender distribution, total cell number and subset yield were not different between patients and healthy donors. A total of approximately 100 million sorted cells were examined across all samples, and the number of cells per subset was strongly correlated with RNA yield. The study compared the TCRB repertoires of sorted circulating CD4+ T cell subsets in recently diagnosed type 1 diabetes patients with those in matched healthy donors. Regulatory and stem cell-like memory subsets were isolated from only 8 patients and 8 healthy donors, whereas naive and central memory subsets came from all 30 or so donors. What the study reported, not specific to this receptor: PCR might favor shorter templates, but patient and control samples were amplified and corrected together, so any skew would affect both groups equally. Because small numbers of individuals were included in the HLA sub-analyses, any influence of HLA type on TCRB rearrangement was left unresolved. The naive, central memory and regulatory TCRB repertoires appeared to resemble one another more closely among patients than among healthy donors. Type 1 diabetes patients showed a moderate but significant shortening of TCRB CDR3 length in all four CD4+ subsets. Patients with type 1 diabetes made fewer insertions and deleted more nucleotides at VDJ recombination sites, implying thymic rearrangement abnormalities. Because cDNA rather than genomic DNA was sequenced, highly expressing activated cells could have been over-represented, although no difference in activation and CD3 levels was found between groups.

All of the isolated RNA was reverse transcribed with the High Capacity cDNA Reverse Transcription Kit, so expressed TCRB transcripts were sequenced. Deep immunoSEQ sequencing was applied to naive, central memory and regulatory T cell samples, giving an average of about 3.57 million total reads per sample. Sorted cells were lysed in RLT buffer and RNA was extracted with DNase-treated RNeasy Micro or Mini kits, depending on cell number. Each cell subset was processed on its own to prevent cross-contamination, while patient and healthy donor samples were processed together. TCRB sequences were amplified from cDNA with the immunoSEQ multiplex PCR, producing 87-bp fragments spanning the CDR3 region. The amplicons were sequenced using the Illumina HiSeq platform. The original pipeline was this. PCR bias was computationally corrected using synthetic template baselines, reads within Hamming distance 2 were collapsed, and singletons that could not be merged were discarded. Reads were aligned against IMGT so that V, D and J genes, CDR3 length and insertions or deletions at six rearrangement sites could be assigned. Clonotype counts were normalized to sorted cell number within each subset before computing true diversity and Gini coefficients with the tcR R package. The overlap coefficient, calculated on TCRB nucleotide sequences, was used to measure repertoire sharing. TCRdb took this table from immuneACCESS and kept in-frame rearrangements with V and J called. Such tables lack part of the clones; where checked against another copy, unresolved V genes explain under half of the gap, and the rest is unexplained. V and J calls and clone size are given by that table; D and trimming were obtained from the DNA. This sample lists around 290,000 clones; approximately 8.1% were detected once. 0.9% to 1.2% of the sample belongs to the ten largest clones.

The cysteine opens and the phenylalanine closes a CDR3 of 13 amino acids. Here the CDR3 DNA is all that survives: 39 bases in frame from base 1. The junction shows trimming of 3 bases on V and 3 bases on J, plus 8 bases between the germline ends. The CDR1 and CDR2 encoded by the germline V gene are SGHTA and FQGNSA. The clonotype was recovered from a woman aged 18-35 years in good health. Sequenced material: central memory CD4+ T cells from blood. This receptor chain uses TRBV7-2 and TRBJ2-5, with TRBD1 tentatively as D gene (6 bases match). The CDR3 sequence is CASSFGTKETQYF. Read as DNA, the sequence is TGTGCCAGCAGCTTCGGGACAAAAGAGACCCAGTACTTC. When the CDR3 is completed using the reference TRBV7-2 and TRBJ2-5 genes on either side, the full variable domain is GAGVSQSPSNKVTEKGKDVELRCDPISGHTALYWYRQSLGQGLEFLIYFQGNSAPDKSGLPSDRFSAERTGGSVSTLTIQRTQQEDSAVYLCASSFGTKETQYFGPGTRLLVL.